The 9 T cell receptor beta chains below were found in one sample sequenced in a study of shared clonotypes between healthy human individuals. Using immunoSEQ multiplex PCR, the repertoire was profiled, and TCRdb retains in-frame clones only, with some absent. The sample records 2 million to 2.5 million clones, almost 96% being singletons. The specimen was naive CD4+ T cells sorted from blood. As to subset: CD45RA+ positively selected. The receptors here all came from a man between 18 and 35 years old in good health.

The chain has TRBV27 and TRBJ2-3; 9 nucleotides agree with TRBD2. Germline CDR1 MNHEY, CDR2 SMNVEV (reference sequence). The CDR3 is 14 amino acids. J gave up 4 bases and V 6 bases, and 5 bases lay outside the gene matches. The CDR3 sequence: CASRLAGRADTQYF. DNA of the CDR3: TGTGCCAGCAGGCTAGCGGGACGGGCAGATACGCAGTATTTT.

V and J are TRBV6-5 and TRBJ1-5; D might be TRBD1 (5 bases). V dropped 6 bases and J dropped 1 base, with 13 bases sitting between them. Germline V CDR1 and CDR2: MNHEY, SVGAGI. The CDR3 length is 15 residues. Here the CDR3 DNA reads TGTGCCAGCAGAAACACAGGAACGAGCAATCAGCCCCAGCATTTT. This gives the protein CASRNTGTSNQPQHF.

The rearrangement joins TRBV18 to TRBJ1-3; a possible D gene is TRBD1 (6 bases). CDR1 and CDR2 (germline): KGHSH, LQKENI. Trimming cost V 3 bases and J 3 bases, with 18 bases left between them. The CDR3 consists of 17 residues. The CDR3 DNA is TGTGCCAGCTCACCCCTCAGTCTGGGGGCGCATGGAAACACCATATATTTT. Translated, it gives CASSPLSLGAHGNTIYF.

Comments on this clone: Additional DNA sequences in this sample encode the identical CDR3. The chain joins TRBV18 to TRBJ2-7, with D maybe TRBD2 (5 bases). This CDR3 spans 12 amino acids. CDR1 is KGHSH, CDR2 LQKENI, per germline. V lost 4 bases to trimming and J lost 3 bases, with 7 bases between them. The CDR3 reads CASSRGSYEQYF. Written as DNA, the CDR3 is TGTGCCAGCTCACGAGGGAGCTACGAGCAGTACTTC.

This chain uses TRBV18 with TRBJ1-5; D call uncertain. The CDR3 runs 15 residues. Between the trimmed V and J ends, which lost 4 bases and 2 bases, there was a span of 12 bases. Per the germline V gene, CDR1 is KGHSH and CDR2 is LQKENI. The CDR3 sequence: CASSQGSMGNQPQHF. CDR3 nucleotide sequence: TGTGCCAGCTCACAGGGAAGTATGGGCAATCAGCCCCAGCATTTT.

This chain links TRBV5-4 with TRBJ1-3, with 7 positions matching TRBD1. The CDR3 is 19 residues long. Unmatched junction bases numbered 25, after V lost 6 bases and J lost 7 bases. CDR1 is SGHNT, CDR2 YYREEE, per germline (reference sequence). CDR3 coding DNA: TGTGCCAGCAATACAGGGTTGAGACAGGGTTGGCATTTTTCGAACACCATATATTTT. It specifies CASNTGLRQGWHFSNTIYF.

The V gene is TRBV9, the J gene TRBJ2-7, with no clear D. The CDR3 sequence is 14 residues long. Germline V gives CDR1 SGDLS, CDR2 YYNGEE. Trimming took off 4 bases at V and 5 bases at J, with 16 bases between the two ends. As DNA, the CDR3 is TGTGCCAGCAGCCCCCCCGGCCTCCCCGACGAGCAGTACTTC. Its protein is CASSPPGLPDEQYF.

The chain joins TRBV6-1 to TRBJ1-2, with D uncertain. Trimming stripped 1 base from V and 5 bases from J, with 14 bases between. From germline, CDR1 is MNHNS and CDR2 SASEGT. The CDR3 covers 15 residues. Here the CDR3 DNA reads TGTGCCAGCAGTGAAGAGGGCAGTTCCTTATATGGCTACACCTTC. Translating it yields CASSEEGSSLYGYTF.

The chain recombines TRBV5-1 with TRBJ2-1; D call uncertain. Germline V CDR1 and CDR2: SGHRS, YFSETQ. The CDR3 spans 15 residues. V lost 2 bases, J lost 4 bases, and 13 bases lay in between. The CDR3 DNA sequence: TGCGCCAGCAGCTTTAACAGCTTCTTATACAATGAGCAGTTCTTC. This translates into CASSFNSFLYNEQFF.